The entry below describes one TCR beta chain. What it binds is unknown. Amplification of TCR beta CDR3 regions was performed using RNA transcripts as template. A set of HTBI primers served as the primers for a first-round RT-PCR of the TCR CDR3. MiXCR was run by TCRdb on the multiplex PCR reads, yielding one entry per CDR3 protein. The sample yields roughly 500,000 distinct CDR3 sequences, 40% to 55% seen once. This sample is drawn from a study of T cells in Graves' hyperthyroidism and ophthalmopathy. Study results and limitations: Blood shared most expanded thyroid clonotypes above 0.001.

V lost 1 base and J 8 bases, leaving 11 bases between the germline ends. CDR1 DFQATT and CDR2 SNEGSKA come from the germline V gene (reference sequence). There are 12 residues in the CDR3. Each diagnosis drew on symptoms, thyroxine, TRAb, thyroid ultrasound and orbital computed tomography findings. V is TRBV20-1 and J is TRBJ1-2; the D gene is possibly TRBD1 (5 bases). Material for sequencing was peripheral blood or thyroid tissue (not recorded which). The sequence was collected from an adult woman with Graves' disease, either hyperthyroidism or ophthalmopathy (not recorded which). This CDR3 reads CSARAMGGGYTF. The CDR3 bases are TGCAGTGCTAGAGCGATGGGGGGAGGCTACACCTTC.